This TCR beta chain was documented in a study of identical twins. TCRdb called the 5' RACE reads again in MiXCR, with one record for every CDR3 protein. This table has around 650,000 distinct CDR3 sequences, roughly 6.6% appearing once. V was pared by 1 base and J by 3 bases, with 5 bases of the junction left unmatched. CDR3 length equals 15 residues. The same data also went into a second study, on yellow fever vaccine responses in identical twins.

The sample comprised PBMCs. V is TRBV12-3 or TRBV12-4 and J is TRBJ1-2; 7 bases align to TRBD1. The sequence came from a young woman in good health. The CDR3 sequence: CASSLGRQGHYGYTF. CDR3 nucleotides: TGTGCCAGCAGTTTAGGGCGACAGGGCCACTATGGCTACACCTTC.